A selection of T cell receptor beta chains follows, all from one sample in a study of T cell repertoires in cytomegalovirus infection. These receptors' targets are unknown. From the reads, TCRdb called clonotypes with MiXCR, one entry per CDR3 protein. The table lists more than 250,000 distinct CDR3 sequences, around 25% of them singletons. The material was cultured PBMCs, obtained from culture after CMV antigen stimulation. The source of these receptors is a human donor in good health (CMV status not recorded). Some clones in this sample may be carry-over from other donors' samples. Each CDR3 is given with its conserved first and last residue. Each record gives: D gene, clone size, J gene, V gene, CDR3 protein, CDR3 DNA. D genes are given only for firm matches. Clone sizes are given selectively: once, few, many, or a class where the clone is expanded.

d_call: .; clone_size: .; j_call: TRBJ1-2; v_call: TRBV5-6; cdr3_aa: CASSLGAENYGYTF; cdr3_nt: TGTGCCAGCAGCTTGGGGGCCGAGAACTATGGCTACACCTTC
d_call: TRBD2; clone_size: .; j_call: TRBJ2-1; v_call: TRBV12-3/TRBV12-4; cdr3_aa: CASSYRLAGGGMGEQFF; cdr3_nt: TGTGCCAGCAGTTATAGACTAGCGGGAGGGGGTATGGGTGAGCAGTTCTTC
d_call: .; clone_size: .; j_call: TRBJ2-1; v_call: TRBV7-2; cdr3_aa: CASSSRAGPNEQFF; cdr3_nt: TGTGCCAGCAGCTCCAGGGCTGGTCCGAATGAGCAGTTCTTC
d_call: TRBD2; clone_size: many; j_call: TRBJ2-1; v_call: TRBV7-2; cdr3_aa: CASTERGGSYNEQFF; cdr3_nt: TGTGCCAGCACCGAACGGGGGGGTTCCTACAATGAGCAGTTCTTC
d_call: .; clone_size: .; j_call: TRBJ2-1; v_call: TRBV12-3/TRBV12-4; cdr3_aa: CASSLRDSRRHNEQFF; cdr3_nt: TGTGCCAGCAGTCTCCGGGACTCCCGACGCCACAATGAGCAGTTCTTC
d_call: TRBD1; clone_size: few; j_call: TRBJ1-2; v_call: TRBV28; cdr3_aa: CASSRTGDNNYGYTF; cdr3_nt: TGTGCCAGCAGCCGGACAGGGGACAATAACTATGGCTACACCTTC
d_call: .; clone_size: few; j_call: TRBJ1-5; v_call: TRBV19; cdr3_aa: CASSPLQGRSGNQPQHF; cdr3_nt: TGTGCCAGTAGTCCACTACAGGGCCGGTCGGGCAATCAGCCCCAGCATTTT
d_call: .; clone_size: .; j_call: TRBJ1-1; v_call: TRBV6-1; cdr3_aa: CASSEQGENTEAFF; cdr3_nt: TGTGCCAGCAGTGAACAGGGAGAGAACACTGAAGCTTTCTTT
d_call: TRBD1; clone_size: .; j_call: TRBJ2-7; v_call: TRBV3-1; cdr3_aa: CASSRTGGGGYEQYF; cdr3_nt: TGTGCCAGCAGTAGGACAGGGGGCGGGGGTTACGAGCAGTACTTC
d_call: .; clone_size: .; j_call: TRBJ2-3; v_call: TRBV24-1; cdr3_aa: CATSDPNRADTQYF; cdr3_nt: TGTGCCACCAGTGACCCGAATCGGGCGGATACGCAGTATTTT
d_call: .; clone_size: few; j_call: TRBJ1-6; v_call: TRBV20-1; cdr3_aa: CSARPGQLPNSPLHF; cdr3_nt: TGCAGTGCTAGGCCTGGACAGCTACCTAATTCACCCCTCCACTTT
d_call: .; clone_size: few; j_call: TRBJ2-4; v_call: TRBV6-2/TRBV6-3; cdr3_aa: CASSPGIQWAKNIQYF; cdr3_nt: TGTGCCAGCAGTCCGGGGATACAGTGGGCCAAAAACATTCAGTACTTC
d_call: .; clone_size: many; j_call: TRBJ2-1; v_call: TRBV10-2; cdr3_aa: CASSDLWGRESSYNEQFF; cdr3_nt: TGCGCCAGCAGTGACTTGTGGGGACGGGAGAGCTCCTACAATGAGCAGTTCTTC
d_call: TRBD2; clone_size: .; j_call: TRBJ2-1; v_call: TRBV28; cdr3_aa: CASSLRLAGGSYNEQFF; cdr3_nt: TGTGCCAGCAGTTTAAGGCTAGCGGGGGGCTCCTACAATGAGCAGTTCTTC
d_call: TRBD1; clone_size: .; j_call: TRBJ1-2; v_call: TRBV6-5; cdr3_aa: CASSYTGGSYGYTF; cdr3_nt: TGTGCCAGCAGTTACACAGGGGGTAGCTATGGCTACACCTTC
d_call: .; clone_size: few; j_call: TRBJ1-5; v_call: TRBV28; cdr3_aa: CASSLRGLVNQPQHF; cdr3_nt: TGTGCCAGCAGTTTACGGGGATTAGTCAATCAGCCCCAGCATTTT
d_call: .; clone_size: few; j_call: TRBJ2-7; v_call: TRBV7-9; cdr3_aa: CASSLVESEQYF; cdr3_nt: TGTGCCAGCAGCTTAGTTGAGTCCGAGCAGTACTTC
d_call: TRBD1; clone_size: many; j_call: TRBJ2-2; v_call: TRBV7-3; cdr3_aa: CASSLQGANTGELFF; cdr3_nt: TGTGCCAGCAGCTTACAGGGGGCGAACACCGGGGAGCTGTTTTTT
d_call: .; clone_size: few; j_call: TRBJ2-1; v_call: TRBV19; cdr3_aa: CASSTRDSARVNEQFF; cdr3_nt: TGTGCCAGTAGTACCCGGGACTCGGCGCGAGTCAATGAGCAGTTCTTC
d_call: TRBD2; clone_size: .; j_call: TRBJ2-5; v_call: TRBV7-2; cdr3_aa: CASSEPGLAGVETQYF; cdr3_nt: TGTGCCAGCAGCGAGCCGGGACTAGCGGGAGTGGAGACCCAGTACTTC
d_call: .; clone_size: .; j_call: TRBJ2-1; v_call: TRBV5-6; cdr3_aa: CASSLDAGQPLYNEQFF; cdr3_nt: TGTGCCAGCAGCTTGGATGCCGGACAGCCACTCTACAATGAGCAGTTCTTC
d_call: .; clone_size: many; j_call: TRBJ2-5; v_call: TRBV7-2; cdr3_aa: CASSTRDQKETQYF; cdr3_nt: TGTGCCAGCAGCACCCGGGACCAGAAGGAGACCCAGTACTTC
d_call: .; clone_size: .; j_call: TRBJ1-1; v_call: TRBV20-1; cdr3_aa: CSPGGVGVNTEAFF; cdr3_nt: TGCAGCCCCGGGGGCGTGGGGGTGAACACTGAAGCTTTCTTT
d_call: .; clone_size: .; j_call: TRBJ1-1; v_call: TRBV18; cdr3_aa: CASSPNRFEAFF; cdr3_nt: TGTGCCAGCTCACCAAACAGGTTTGAAGCTTTCTTT
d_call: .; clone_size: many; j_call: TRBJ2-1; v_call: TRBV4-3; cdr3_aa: CASSQEGSTSYNEQFF; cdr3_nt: TGCGCCAGCAGCCAAGAGGGGAGTACATCCTACAATGAGCAGTTCTTC
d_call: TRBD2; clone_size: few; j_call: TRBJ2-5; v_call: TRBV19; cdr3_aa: CATRSPSGRGETQYF; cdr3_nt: TGTGCCACCCGGTCGCCTAGCGGGAGAGGGGAGACCCAGTACTTC
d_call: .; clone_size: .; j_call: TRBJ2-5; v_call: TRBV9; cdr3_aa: CASRAGPTPDETQYF; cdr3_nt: TGTGCCAGCAGGGCGGGCCCTACACCGGATGAGACCCAGTACTTC
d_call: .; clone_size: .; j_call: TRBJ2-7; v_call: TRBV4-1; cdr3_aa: CASSQLGASSYEQYF; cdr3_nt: TGCGCCAGCAGCCAACTGGGGGCCAGCTCCTACGAGCAGTACTTC
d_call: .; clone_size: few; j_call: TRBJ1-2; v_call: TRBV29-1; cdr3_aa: CSVQRGQGKTF; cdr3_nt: TGCAGCGTTCAGAGGGGCCAGGGAAAGACCTTC
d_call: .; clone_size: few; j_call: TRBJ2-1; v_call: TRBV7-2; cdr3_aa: CASSLGPEQFF; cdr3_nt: TGTGCCAGCAGCTTAGGCCCTGAGCAGTTCTTC
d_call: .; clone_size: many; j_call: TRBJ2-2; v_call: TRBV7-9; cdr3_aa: CASSLLGTNTGELFF; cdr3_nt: TGTGCCAGCAGCTTACTCGGGACGAACACCGGGGAGCTGTTTTTT
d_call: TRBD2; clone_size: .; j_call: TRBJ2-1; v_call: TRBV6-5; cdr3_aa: CASSYSSGGEFF; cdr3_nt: TGTGCCAGCAGTTATTCTAGCGGTGGTGAGTTCTTC
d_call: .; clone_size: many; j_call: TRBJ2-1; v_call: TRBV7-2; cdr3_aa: CASSLVDGVYEQFF; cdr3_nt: TGTGCCAGCAGCTTAGTGGACGGAGTCTATGAGCAGTTCTTC
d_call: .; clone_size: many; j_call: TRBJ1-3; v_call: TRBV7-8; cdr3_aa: CASSYRDSLGNTIYF; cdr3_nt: TGTGCCAGCAGTTATCGGGACTCTCTTGGAAACACCATATATTTT
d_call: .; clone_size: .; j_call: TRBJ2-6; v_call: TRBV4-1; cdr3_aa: CASSQGAGALGANVLTF; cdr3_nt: TGCGCCAGCAGCCAAGGTGCGGGGGCGCTCGGGGCCAACGTCCTGACTTTC
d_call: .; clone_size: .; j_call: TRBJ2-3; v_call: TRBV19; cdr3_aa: CASSNYRISTDTQYF; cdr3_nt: TGTGCCAGTAGTAACTACAGGATCAGCACAGATACGCAGTATTTT
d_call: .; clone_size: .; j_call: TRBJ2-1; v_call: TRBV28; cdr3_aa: CASSLVTTNEQFF; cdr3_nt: TGTGCCAGCAGTTTGGTAACCACCAATGAGCAGTTCTTC
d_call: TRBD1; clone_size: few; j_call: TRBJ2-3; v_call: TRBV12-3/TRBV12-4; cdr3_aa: CASSPGQVGGRDTQYF; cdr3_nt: TGTGCCAGCAGTCCCGGACAGGTTGGGGGTAGGGATACGCAGTATTTT
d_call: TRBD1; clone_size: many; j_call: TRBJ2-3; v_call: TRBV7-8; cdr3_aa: CATQGQGTNTDTQYF; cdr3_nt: TGTGCCACCCAAGGACAGGGGACCAACACAGATACGCAGTATTTT
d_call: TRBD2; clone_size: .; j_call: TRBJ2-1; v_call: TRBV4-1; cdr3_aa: CASSQAGLAGALGYNEQFF; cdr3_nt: TGCGCCAGCAGCCAAGCAGGACTAGCGGGAGCTTTAGGGTATAATGAGCAGTTCTTC
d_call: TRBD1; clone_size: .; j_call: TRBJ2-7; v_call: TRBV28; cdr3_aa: CASSLITGQGIHEQYF; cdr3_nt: TGTGCCAGCAGTTTAATTACGGGACAGGGTATCCACGAGCAGTACTTC
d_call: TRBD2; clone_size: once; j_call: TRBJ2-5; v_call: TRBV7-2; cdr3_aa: CASSRLLAGLQETQYF; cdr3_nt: TGTGCCAGCAGCCGATTACTAGCGGGCCTACAAGAGACCCAGTACTTC
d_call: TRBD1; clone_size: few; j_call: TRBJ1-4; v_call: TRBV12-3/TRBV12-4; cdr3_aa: CASRGTGGNEKLFF; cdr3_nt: TGTGCCAGCAGGGGGACAGGGGGTAATGAAAAACTGTTTTTT